This TCR beta chain was recovered during a study of identical twins. Using its own MiXCR run on the 5' RACE reads, TCRdb lists one record per CDR3 protein. The sample has roughly 540,000 distinct CDR3 sequences, about 20% seen once. Germline loops: CDR1 SGHDT, CDR2 YYEEEE. There are 15 residues in the CDR3. The V segment lost 2 bases and the J segment 2 bases; nucleotides outside the gene matches: 5. The same data also went into a second study, on T cells expressing NK-cell markers.

Sequenced material: CD4+ T cells sorted from blood. The rearrangement joins TRBV5-6 to TRBJ2-5; 8 bases are a match to TRBD2. The clonotype was recovered from a woman under 30 in good health. CDR3 DNA sequence: TGTGCCAGCAGCTTCTTTAGCGGGGCACAAGAGACCCAGTACTTC. Its translation is CASSFFSGAQETQYF.